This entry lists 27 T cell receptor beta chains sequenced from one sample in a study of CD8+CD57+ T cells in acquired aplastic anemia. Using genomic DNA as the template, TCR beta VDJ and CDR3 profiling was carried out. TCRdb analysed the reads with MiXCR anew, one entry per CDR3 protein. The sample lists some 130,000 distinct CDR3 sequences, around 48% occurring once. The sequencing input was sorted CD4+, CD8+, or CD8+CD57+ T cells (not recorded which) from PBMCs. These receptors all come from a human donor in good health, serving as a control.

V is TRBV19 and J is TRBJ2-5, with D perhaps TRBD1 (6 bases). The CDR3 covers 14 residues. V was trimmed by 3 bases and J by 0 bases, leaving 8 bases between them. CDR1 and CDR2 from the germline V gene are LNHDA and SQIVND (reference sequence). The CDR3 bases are TGTGCCAGTAGTATCGACAGGTACCAAGAGACCCAGTACTTC. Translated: CASSIDRYQETQYF.

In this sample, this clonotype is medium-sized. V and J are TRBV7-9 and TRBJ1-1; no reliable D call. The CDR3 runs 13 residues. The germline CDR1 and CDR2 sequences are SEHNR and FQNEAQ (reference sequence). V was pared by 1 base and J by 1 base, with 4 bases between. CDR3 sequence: CASSLGQNTEAFF. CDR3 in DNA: TGTGCCAGCAGCTTAGGACAGAACACTGAAGCTTTCTTT.

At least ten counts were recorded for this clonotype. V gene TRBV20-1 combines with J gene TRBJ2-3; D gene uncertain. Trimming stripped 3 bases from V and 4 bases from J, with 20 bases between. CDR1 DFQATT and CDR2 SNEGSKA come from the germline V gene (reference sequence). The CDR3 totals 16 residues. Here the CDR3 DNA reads TGCAGTGCTAGTTCATTTTTCGGGCAGTATGCAGATACGCAGTATTTT. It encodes CSASSFFGQYADTQYF.

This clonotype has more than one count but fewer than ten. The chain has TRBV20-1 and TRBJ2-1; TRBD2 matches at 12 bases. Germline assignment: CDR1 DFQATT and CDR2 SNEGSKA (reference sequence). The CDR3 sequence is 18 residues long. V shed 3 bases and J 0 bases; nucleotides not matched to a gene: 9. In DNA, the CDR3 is TGCAGTGCTAGCTATTCTAGCGGGGGGGCAAGCTCCTACAATGAGCAGTTCTTC. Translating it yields CSASYSSGGASSYNEQFF.

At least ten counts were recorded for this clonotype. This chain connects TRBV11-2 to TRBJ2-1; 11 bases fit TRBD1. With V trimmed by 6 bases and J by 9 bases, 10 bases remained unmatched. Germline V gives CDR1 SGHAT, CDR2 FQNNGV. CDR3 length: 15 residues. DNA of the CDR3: TGTGCCAGCAGTTCGGACAGGGGGCGAGATCGTGAGCAGTTCTTC. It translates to CASSSDRGRDREQFF.

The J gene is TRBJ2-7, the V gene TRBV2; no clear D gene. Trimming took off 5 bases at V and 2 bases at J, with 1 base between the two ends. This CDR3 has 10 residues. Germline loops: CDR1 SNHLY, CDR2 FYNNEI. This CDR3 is CASSTYEQYF. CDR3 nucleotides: TGTGCCAGCAGTACCTACGAGCAGTACTTC.

CDR3: CASSTSYETQYF. In DNA form, the CDR3 reads TGTGCCAGCAGCACTAGTTACGAGACCCAGTACTTC. The rearrangement links TRBV7-2 to TRBJ2-5; tentatively, D is TRBD2 (5 bases). V gave up 5 bases and J gave up 5 bases, with 9 bases separating them. The CDR3 loop spans 12 amino acids. In germline, CDR1 is SGHTA, CDR2 FQGNSA.

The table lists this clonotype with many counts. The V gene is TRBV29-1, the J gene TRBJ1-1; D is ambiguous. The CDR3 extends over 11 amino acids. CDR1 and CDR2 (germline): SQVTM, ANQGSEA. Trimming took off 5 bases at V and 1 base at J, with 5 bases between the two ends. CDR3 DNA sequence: TGCAGCGTTTTCGGGAACACTGAAGCTTTCTTT. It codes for CSVFGNTEAFF.

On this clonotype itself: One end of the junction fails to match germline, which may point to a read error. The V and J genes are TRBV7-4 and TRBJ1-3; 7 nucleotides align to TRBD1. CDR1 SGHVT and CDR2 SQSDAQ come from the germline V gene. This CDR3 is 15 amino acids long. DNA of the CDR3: TGTGCCGGCAGCCCAGGGGGGAACTCTGGAAACACCATATATTTT. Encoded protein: CAGSPGGNSGNTIYF.

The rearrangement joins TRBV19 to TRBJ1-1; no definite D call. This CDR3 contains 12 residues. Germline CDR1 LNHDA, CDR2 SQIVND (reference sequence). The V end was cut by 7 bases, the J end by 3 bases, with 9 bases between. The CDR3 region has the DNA TGTGCCAGTACCCTACATGACACTGAAGCTTTCTTT. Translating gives CASTLHDTEAFF.

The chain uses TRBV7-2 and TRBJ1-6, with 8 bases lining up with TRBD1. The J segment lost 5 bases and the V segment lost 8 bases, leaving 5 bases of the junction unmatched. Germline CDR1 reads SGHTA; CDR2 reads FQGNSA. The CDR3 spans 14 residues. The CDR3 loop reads CASVDRGHNSPLHF. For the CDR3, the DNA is TGTGCCAGCGTAGACAGGGGTCATAATTCACCCCTCCACTTT.

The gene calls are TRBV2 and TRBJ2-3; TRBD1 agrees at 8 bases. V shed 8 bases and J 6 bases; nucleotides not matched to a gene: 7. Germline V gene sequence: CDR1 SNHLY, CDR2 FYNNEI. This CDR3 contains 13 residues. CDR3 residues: CASPRTGMDTQYF. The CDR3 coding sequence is TGTGCCAGCCCAAGGACAGGGATGGATACGCAGTATTTT. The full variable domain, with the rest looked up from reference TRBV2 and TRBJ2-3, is EPEVTQTPSHQVTQMGQEVILRCVPISNHLYFYWYRQILGQKVEFLVSFYNNEISEKSEIFDDQFSVERPDGSNFTLKIRSTKLEDSAMYFCASPRTGMDTQYFGPGTRLTVL.

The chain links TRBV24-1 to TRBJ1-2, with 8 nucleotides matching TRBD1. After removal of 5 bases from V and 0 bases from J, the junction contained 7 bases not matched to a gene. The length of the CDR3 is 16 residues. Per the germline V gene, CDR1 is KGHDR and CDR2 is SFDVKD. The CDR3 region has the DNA TGTGCCACCAGTGTTCACAGGGGGAAATCTAACTATGGCTACACCTTC. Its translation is CATSVHRGKSNYGYTF.

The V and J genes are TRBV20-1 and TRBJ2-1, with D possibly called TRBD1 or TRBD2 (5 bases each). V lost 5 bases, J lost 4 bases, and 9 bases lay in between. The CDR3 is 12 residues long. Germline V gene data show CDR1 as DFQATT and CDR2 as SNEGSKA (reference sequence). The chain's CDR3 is CSAGGRYNEQFF. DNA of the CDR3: TGCAGTGCTGGGGGACGGTACAATGAGCAGTTCTTC.

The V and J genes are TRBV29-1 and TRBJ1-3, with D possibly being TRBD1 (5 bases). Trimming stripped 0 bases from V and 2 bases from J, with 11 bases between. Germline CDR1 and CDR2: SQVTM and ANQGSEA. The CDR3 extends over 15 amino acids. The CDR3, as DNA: TGCAGCGTTGAAGATCGGGAAGGGGCTGGAAACACCATATATTTT. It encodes CSVEDREGAGNTIYF.

This CDR3 reads CASSLSLAGGPETQYF. DNA of the CDR3: TGTGCCAGCAGCTTATCCCTAGCGGGGGGGCCGGAGACCCAGTACTTC. The V and J genes are TRBV7-7 and TRBJ2-5; 12 bases fit TRBD2. Unmatched junction bases numbered 6, after V lost 2 bases and J lost 5 bases. CDR3 length equals 16 residues. Germline assignment: CDR1 SSHAT and CDR2 FNYEAQ (reference sequence).

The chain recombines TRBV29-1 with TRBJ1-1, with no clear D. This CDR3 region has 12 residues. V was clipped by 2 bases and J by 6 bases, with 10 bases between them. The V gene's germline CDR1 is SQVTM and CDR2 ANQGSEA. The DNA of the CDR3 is TGCAGCGTTGAAAGGGAACCGGCTGAAGCTTTCTTT. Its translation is CSVEREPAEAFF.

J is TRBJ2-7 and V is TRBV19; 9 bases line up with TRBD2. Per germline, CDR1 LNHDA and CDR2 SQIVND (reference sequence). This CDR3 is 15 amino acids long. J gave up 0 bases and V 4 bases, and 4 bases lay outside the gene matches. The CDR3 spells CASSTSGGISYEQYF. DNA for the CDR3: TGTGCCAGTAGTACCAGCGGGGGGATCTCCTACGAGCAGTACTTC.

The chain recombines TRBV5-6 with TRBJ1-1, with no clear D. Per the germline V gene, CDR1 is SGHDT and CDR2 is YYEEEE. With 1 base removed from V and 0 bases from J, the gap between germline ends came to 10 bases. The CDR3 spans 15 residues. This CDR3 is CASSLLAALNTEAFF. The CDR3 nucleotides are TGTGCCAGCAGCTTGCTGGCAGCCCTGAACACTGAAGCTTTCTTT.

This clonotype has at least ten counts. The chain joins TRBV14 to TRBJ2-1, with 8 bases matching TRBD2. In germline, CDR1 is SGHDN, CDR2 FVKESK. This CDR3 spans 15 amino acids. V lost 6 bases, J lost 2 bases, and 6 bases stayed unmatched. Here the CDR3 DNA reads TGTGCCAGCAGGCCGCCGGGACTAGCCTACAATGAGCAGTTCTTC. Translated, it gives CASRPPGLAYNEQFF.

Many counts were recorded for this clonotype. The CDR3 DNA sequence: TGTGCCAGTAGCCTTCCGAACACTGAAGCTTTCTTT. It specifies CASSLPNTEAFF. J is TRBJ1-1 and V is TRBV19; no reliable D call. CDR1 and CDR2 from the germline V gene are LNHDA and SQIVND (reference sequence). The CDR3 is made up of 12 amino acids. The V end was cut by 6 bases, the J end by 1 base, with 6 bases between.

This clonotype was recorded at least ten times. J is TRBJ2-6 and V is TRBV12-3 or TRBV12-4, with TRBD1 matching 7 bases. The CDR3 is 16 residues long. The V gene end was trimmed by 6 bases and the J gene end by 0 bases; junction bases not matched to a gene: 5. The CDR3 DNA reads TGTGCCAGCAGGGCAAACAGGGGCTCTGGGGCCAACGTCCTGACTTTC. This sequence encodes CASRANRGSGANVLTF.

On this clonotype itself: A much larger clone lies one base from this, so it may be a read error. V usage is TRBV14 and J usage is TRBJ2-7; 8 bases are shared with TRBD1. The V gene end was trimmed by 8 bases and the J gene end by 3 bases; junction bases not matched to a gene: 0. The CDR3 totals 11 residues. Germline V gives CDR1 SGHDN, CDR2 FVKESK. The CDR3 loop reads CASGQGYEQYF. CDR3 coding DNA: TGTGCCAGCGGACAGGGCTACGAGCAGTACTTC.

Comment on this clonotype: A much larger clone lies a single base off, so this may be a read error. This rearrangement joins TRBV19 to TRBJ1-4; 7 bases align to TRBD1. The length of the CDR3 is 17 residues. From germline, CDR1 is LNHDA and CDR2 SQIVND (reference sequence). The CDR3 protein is CASSIRQGPSTNGKLFF. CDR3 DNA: TGTGCCAGTAGTATCCGACAGGGCCCCTCAACTAATGGAAAACTGTTTTTT.

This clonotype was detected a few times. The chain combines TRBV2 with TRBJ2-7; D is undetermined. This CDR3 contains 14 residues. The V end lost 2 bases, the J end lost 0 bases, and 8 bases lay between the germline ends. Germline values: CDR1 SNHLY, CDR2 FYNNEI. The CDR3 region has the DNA TGTGCCAGCAGTGAATGGTGGAGCTCCTACGAGCAGTACTTC. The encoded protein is CASSEWWSSYEQYF. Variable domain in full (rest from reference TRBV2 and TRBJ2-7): EPEVTQTPSHQVTQMGQEVILRCVPISNHLYFYWYRQILGQKVEFLVSFYNNEISEKSEIFDDQFSVERPDGSNFTLKIRSTKLEDSAMYFCASSEWWSSYEQYFGPGTRLTVT.

The CDR3 DNA reads TGTGCCAGCAGCGTAAGACCGGGCGGGACCCAGTACTTC. Protein sequence: CASSVRPGGTQYF. The chain joins TRBV7-9 to TRBJ2-5; D is uncertain. Germline V gene data show CDR1 as SEHNR and CDR2 as FQNEAQ (reference sequence). This CDR3 has 13 amino acids. V dropped 5 bases and J dropped 7 bases, with 14 bases sitting between them.

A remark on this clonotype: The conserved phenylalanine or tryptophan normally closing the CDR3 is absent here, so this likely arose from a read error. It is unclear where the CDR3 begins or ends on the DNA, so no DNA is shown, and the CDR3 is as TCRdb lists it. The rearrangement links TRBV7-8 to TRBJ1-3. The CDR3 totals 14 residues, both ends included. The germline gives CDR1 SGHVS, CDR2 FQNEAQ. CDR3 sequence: CASSRGWGEDTRYS.